A single sample gave rise to the 30 T cell receptor beta chains below, sequenced in a study of shared clonotypes between healthy human individuals. Sequencing used immunoSEQ multiplex PCR; TCRdb keeps in-frame clones, though not all of them. Seen here are 550,000 to 750,000 clones, about 90% observed once, and the top ten hold nearly 25%. CD8 cells regarded as naive lacked CD45RO, were positively chosen for CCR7, and omitted terminally differentiated effector memory CD45RA+ cells. The sequencing input was naive CD8+ T cells sorted from blood. These receptors were taken from a man aged 30 to 39 in good health.

The chain combines TRBV18 with TRBJ1-5, with a possible D match to TRBD1 (6 bases). Trimming removed 0 bases at V and 8 bases at J, with 11 bases between. Per the germline V gene, CDR1 is KGHSH and CDR2 is LQKENI. There are 14 residues in the CDR3. In DNA form, the CDR3 reads TGTGCCAGCTCACCACCGGAGAACAGGGAGCCCCAGCATTTT. This gives the protein CASSPPENREPQHF.

The V and J genes are TRBV15 and TRBJ1-2; D unclear. V gave up 2 bases and J gave up 8 bases, with 12 bases separating them. The germline V gene encodes CDR1 LNHNV and CDR2 YYDKDF (reference sequence). There are 13 residues in the CDR3. In DNA, the CDR3 is TGTGCCACCAGCAGACCAGAAAGGCAGGGCTACACCTTC. This encodes CATSRPERQGYTF.

The genes are TRBV9 and TRBJ2-1; D is perhaps TRBD1 or TRBD2 (5 bases each). Trimming removed 0 bases from V and 3 bases from J, with 13 bases in between. The CDR3 contains 16 residues. CDR1 is SGDLS and CDR2 is YYNGEE in the germline V gene. The CDR3 here is CASSVGEGLIYNEQFF. The CDR3 nucleotides are TGTGCCAGCAGCGTAGGTGAGGGGCTAATCTACAATGAGCAGTTCTTC.

V usage is TRBV9 and J usage is TRBJ2-5, with a weak D call TRBD2 (6 bases). The V gene lost 0 bases and the J gene lost 4 bases, with 13 bases spanning the gap. CDR1 is SGDLS and CDR2 is YYNGEE in the germline V gene. This CDR3 is built from 15 residues. Here the CDR3 DNA reads TGTGCCAGCAGCGTAGAGTGGCAGGGAGGAGAGACCCAGTACTTC. Its translation: CASSVEWQGGETQYF.

This clone was counted once. The chain joins TRBV5-1 to TRBJ1-1; a weak D match, TRBD1 (6 bases). The V gene lost 2 bases and the J gene lost 4 bases, with 12 bases spanning the gap. Germline loops: CDR1 SGHRS, CDR2 YFSETQ. CDR3 length: 14 amino acids. The CDR3 DNA is TGCGCCAGCAGCTTCGGGGGGCTCGGCACTGAAGCTTTCTTT. Translation gives CASSFGGLGTEAFF.

The chain uses TRBV6-7 and TRBJ1-1; TRBD1 aligns across 8 bases. TRBV6-7 is reported as an ORF; its role is uncertain. The CDR3 covers 15 residues. V lost 2 bases to trimming and J lost 1 base; unmatched junction nucleotides: 3. The CDR3: CASSYVTGENTEAFF. CDR3 DNA sequence: TGTGCCAGCAGTTACGTGACAGGGGAGAACACTGAAGCTTTCTTT.

The genes are TRBV7-6 and TRBJ2-7; possibly TRBD2 for D (5 bases). CDR3 size: 13 residues. The V end was cut by 5 bases, the J end by 3 bases, with 11 bases between. CDR1 SGHVS and CDR2 FNYEAQ come from the germline V gene. The CDR3 region has the DNA TGTGCCAGCAGCCAGCCGGGGAGCTACGAGCAGTACTTC. Protein sequence: CASSQPGSYEQYF.

V is TRBV27 and J is TRBJ2-2, with TRBD2 identical over 7 bases. Germline CDR1 is MNHEY and CDR2 is SMNVEV (reference sequence). Trimming removed 10 bases from V and 4 bases from J; junction bases left unmatched: 9. CDR3 length equals 14 residues. The CDR3 spells CATGEGPTTGELFF. CDR3 DNA: TGTGCCACCGGGGAGGGACCTACCACCGGGGAGCTGTTTTTT.

The rearrangement uses TRBV6-5 and TRBJ2-5; 7 bases are shared with TRBD1. The J call is doubtful: the DNA matches TRBJ2-7 better. The CDR3 runs 13 residues. Germline CDR1 is MNHEY and CDR2 is SVGAGI. CDR3 protein: CASSWGQLYEQYF. CDR3 in DNA: TGTGCCAGCAGCTGGGGACAGCTCTACGAGCAGTACTTC.

DNA of the CDR3: TGTGCCAGCAGGGAAGGGGACGCCCCTGGTGAAGCTTTCTTT. This sequence encodes CASREGDAPGEAFF. The genes are TRBV7-6 and TRBJ1-1; possible D gene TRBD1, 5 bases. Trimming left V 6 bases short and J 7 bases short, with 18 bases between. Germline-derived CDR1 and CDR2 are SGHVS and FNYEAQ. The CDR3 runs 14 residues. The whole variable domain, filled in from reference TRBV7-6 and TRBJ1-1, reads GAGVSQSPRYKVTKRGQDVALRCDPISGHVSLYWYRQALGQGPEFLTYFNYEAQQDKSGLPNDRFSAERPEGSISTLTIQRTEQRDSAMYRCASREGDAPGEAFFGQGTRLTVV.

The chain combines TRBV4-3 with TRBJ2-7; TRBD1 matches 9 bases. The CDR3 has 16 residues. V shed 0 bases, J shed 5 bases, and the junction held 8 bases outside the gene matches. The germline gives CDR1 LGHNA, CDR2 YSLEER. This CDR3 reads CASSQDYGTGYHEQYF. CDR3 nucleotides: TGCGCCAGCAGCCAAGATTACGGGACAGGGTACCACGAGCAGTACTTC.

V usage is TRBV27 and J usage is TRBJ2-3; 8 bases align to TRBD2. There are 18 residues in the CDR3. Germline lookup yields CDR1 MNHEY and CDR2 SMNVEV (reference sequence). V trimming: 5 bases; J trimming: 9 bases; junction bases outside the gene matches: 22. In nucleotides, the CDR3 is TGTGCCAGCAGTCCACGACAAGGAGGACTAGCTGCCCGATGGACGCAGTATTTT. This translates into CASSPRQGGLAARWTQYF.

V and J are TRBV7-2 and TRBJ1-5, with no clear D. The V end was cut by 1 base, the J end by 0 bases, with 13 bases between. Germline V gene lookup returns CDR1 SGHTA and CDR2 FQGNSA. This CDR3 region has 17 residues. CDR3 nucleotides: TGTGCCAGCAGCTTAGTCCCAAGGGTGGGTAGCAATCAGCCCCAGCATTTT. This gives the protein CASSLVPRVGSNQPQHF.

About this clone: The identical CDR3 is also encoded by other nucleotide sequences in the sample. The chain joins TRBV7-9 to TRBJ2-1; tentatively, D is TRBD1 or TRBD2 (5 bases each). The CDR3 consists of 12 residues. V gave up 4 bases and J gave up 7 bases, with 8 bases separating them. The germline V gene has CDR1 SEHNR and CDR2 FQNEAQ (reference sequence). CDR3 bases: TGTGCCAGCAGCTCTGGGGGAAATGAGCAGTTCTTC. It encodes CASSSGGNEQFF.

J is TRBJ2-1 and V is TRBV6-6; possibly TRBD1 or TRBD2 for D (5 bases each). CDR3 length: 14 residues. Germline V lookup: CDR1 MNHNY, CDR2 SVGAGI (reference sequence). Trimming cost V 6 bases and J 4 bases, with 13 bases left between them. CDR3 loop: CASSPGPTYNEQFF. The CDR3 DNA is TGTGCCAGCAGCCCGGGACCTACGTACAATGAGCAGTTCTTC.

This chain connects TRBV7-9 to TRBJ1-2, with 9 bases identical to TRBD1. Germline CDR1 and CDR2: SEHNR and FQNEAQ (reference sequence). Unmatched junction bases numbered 15, after V lost 1 base and J lost 9 bases. This CDR3 is 17 amino acids long. The DNA for the CDR3 is TGTGCCAGCAGCTTAGAGGGACAGGGAATTACCTCTTCGAGCTACACCTTC. Protein sequence: CASSLEGQGITSSSYTF.

The rearrangement uses TRBV19 and TRBJ2-3; D possibly corresponds to TRBD2 (6 bases). The CDR3 sequence is 10 residues long. Germline assignment: CDR1 LNHDA and CDR2 SQIVND (reference sequence). The ends were cut back, 10 bases at V and 7 bases at J, with 9 bases in the middle. DNA of the CDR3: TGTGCCACGGGCGGGAATACGCAGTATTTT. It specifies CATGGNTQYF.

CDR3 sequence (DNA): TGTGCCAGCAGCTTATATGGACAGGGTAGCACAGATACGCAGTATTTT. Protein: CASSLYGQGSTDTQYF. The chain has TRBV7-9 and TRBJ2-3; the match to TRBD1 covers 8 bases. The CDR3 runs 16 residues. After removal of 2 bases from V and 0 bases from J, the junction contained 4 bases not matched to a gene. Germline CDR1 SEHNR, CDR2 FQNEAQ (reference sequence).

In this sample, this clone turned up a few times. The chain couples TRBV9 to TRBJ2-1; the D gene is possibly TRBD2 (6 bases). Germline V gene lookup returns CDR1 SGDLS and CDR2 YYNGEE. The V and J ends lost 4 bases and 4 bases respectively, with 9 bases between them. The CDR3 totals 13 residues. CDR3 in DNA: TGTGCCAGCAGCTCGGGACTGTACAATGAGCAGTTCTTC. It encodes CASSSGLYNEQFF.

A remark on this clone: One junction end does not reproduce the germline sequence, and a read error may be involved. The gene calls are TRBV4-1 and TRBJ1-1; the D is unclear. CDR1 is MGHRA, CDR2 YSYEKL, per germline. The CDR3 has 13 amino acids. The CDR3 DNA follows: TGCGCCAGCAGCCACATCCACGGGGTTGAAGGTTTCTTT. Translating it yields CASSHIHGVEGFF.

This sequence joins TRBV5-6 and TRBJ1-1; possibly TRBD1 for D (5 bases). The V gene's germline CDR1 is SGHDT and CDR2 YYEEEE. V lost 0 bases, J lost 9 bases, and 15 bases lay in between. This CDR3 has 14 amino acids. The CDR3 loop reads CASSLGQGGRKAFF. DNA of the CDR3: TGTGCCAGCAGCTTGGGGCAGGGTGGCAGGAAAGCTTTCTTT.

V gene TRBV27 combines with J gene TRBJ2-1; 15 nucleotides line up with TRBD2. The CDR3 is made up of 17 amino acids. Germline trimming cut 4 bases from V and 5 bases from J; bases unmatched to any gene: 6. Looked up from germline, CDR1 is MNHEY and CDR2 is SMNVEV (reference sequence). CDR3 sequence reads: CASSSARTSGRDNEQFF. The CDR3 DNA follows: TGTGCCAGCAGTTCCGCCCGGACTAGCGGGAGGGACAATGAGCAGTTCTTC.

The gene calls are TRBV27 and TRBJ1-1; D is unclear. CDR3 length: 13 residues. Trimming removed 5 bases at V and 6 bases at J, with 13 bases between. Germline V gene sequence: CDR1 MNHEY, CDR2 SMNVEV (reference sequence). The CDR3 reads CASSSPWDSEAFF. The CDR3 nucleotides read TGTGCCAGCAGTAGCCCCTGGGATTCTGAAGCTTTCTTT.

The genes are TRBV7-9 and TRBJ2-2; no reliable D call. Deletions cut 4 bases from V and 1 base from J, with 7 bases between. The CDR3 is 14 residues long. CDR1 is SEHNR and CDR2 is FQNEAQ in the germline V gene (reference sequence). CDR3 sequence reads: CASSYSENTGELFF. CDR3 nucleotide sequence: TGTGCCAGCAGCTACTCCGAGAACACCGGGGAGCTGTTTTTT.

Concerning this clone itself: Other DNA sequences in this sample translate to the same CDR3. J is TRBJ2-1 and V is TRBV11-2; D not certain. Germline CDR1 and CDR2: SGHAT and FQNNGV. The CDR3 consists of 15 residues. With 3 bases removed from V and 0 bases from J, the gap between germline ends came to 9 bases. The CDR3 coding sequence is TGTGCCAGCAGCTTGGTCGCTAGCTCCTACAATGAGCAGTTCTTC. This codes for CASSLVASSYNEQFF.

As for this clone: One end of the junction is discordant with germline, which a read error may explain. This chain uses TRBV14 with TRBJ2-1; D possibly corresponds to TRBD2 (6 bases). This CDR3 region has 20 residues. Germline CDR1 and CDR2: SGHDN and FVKESK. The chain's CDR3 is CASSEEPSGGRLAQYLEQFF. The CDR3 coding sequence is TGTGCCAGCAGCGAAGAACCCTCCGGGGGTCGGCTAGCGCAATACCTTGAGCAGTTCTTC.

The CDR3: CASSDGLAEFNEQFF. The DNA for the CDR3 is TGTGCCAGCAGTGATGGCCTAGCGGAGTTCAATGAGCAGTTCTTC. The chain recombines TRBV6-4 with TRBJ2-1; 7 nucleotides match TRBD2. The CDR3 runs to 15 residues. After removal of 3 bases from V and 6 bases from J, the junction contained 8 bases not matched to a gene. Germline V gene sequence: CDR1 MRHNA, CDR2 SNTAGT.

This rearrangement joins TRBV7-9 to TRBJ2-4; D possibly uses TRBD1 or TRBD2 (5 bases each). The V gene's germline CDR1 is SEHNR and CDR2 FQNEAQ (reference sequence). The CDR3 is made up of 13 amino acids. V lost 8 bases and J lost 8, with 16 bases in between. CDR3 DNA: TGTGCCAGCTCCGGGGACGTCGAGGACATTCAGTACTTC. Translating it yields CASSGDVEDIQYF.

The rearrangement links TRBV4-1 to TRBJ2-7, with 11 bases matching TRBD2. With 0 bases clipped from V and 3 bases from J, the junction kept 4 bases outside the gene matches. In germline, CDR1 is MGHRA, CDR2 YSYEKL. This CDR3 has 16 amino acids. CDR3: CASSQEGTSGFYEQYF. The CDR3 DNA reads TGCGCCAGCAGCCAAGAGGGGACTAGCGGTTTCTACGAGCAGTACTTC.

The chain couples TRBV7-9 to TRBJ2-3; D is perhaps TRBD2 (5 bases). Trimming took 1 base from V and 0 from J, leaving 11 bases between them. CDR3 length: 16 amino acids. Germline CDR1 is SEHNR and CDR2 is FQNEAQ (reference sequence). Written as DNA, the CDR3 is TGTGCCAGCAGCTTAGTAATTGGCGGGAGCACAGATACGCAGTATTTT. Residues: CASSLVIGGSTDTQYF. The complete variable domain, with remaining parts taken from reference TRBV7-9 and TRBJ2-3, reads DTGVSQNPRHKITKRGQNVTFRCDPISEHNRLYWYRQTLGQGPEFLTYFQNEAQLEKSRLLSDRFSAERPKGSFSTLEIQRTEQGDSAMYLCASSLVIGGSTDTQYFGPGTRLTVL.